This passage covers 30 T cell receptor beta chains from one sample sequenced in a study of persistence of HIV-infected CD4 T cells (dated by TCRdb to the early 2020s). The treatment or condition tag for this specimen amounts to: suppressive antiretroviral therapy. A pool of overlapping 15-mer peptides from HIV-1 Gag, at 1 ug per peptide per mL, was used to stimulate the cells. Nonresponding CD40L-negative CD69-negative CD45RO-high memory CD4+ T cells were sorted as memory populations depleted of antigen-responding cells. Which antigens these TCRs recognize remains unknown. The immunoSEQ hsTCRB assay version 4 in survey mode was used to sequence TCRbeta repertoires from genomic DNA. TCRdb provides this immuneACCESS table in a form limited to in-frame rearrangements. Some clones are lacking; in checked studies, under half of them reflect an unresolved V gene, and why the rest are absent is not known. The sample records tens of thousands of clones, over 60% of which are singletons. The top ten hold roughly 1.8% of the sample.

The material was CD4+ T cells sorted from PBMCs after 18-hour stimulation, obtained from a patient who received antiretroviral therapy. In the paper's terms, the cell subset or site label means: CD40L-CD69- CD45RO-high memory CD4 T cells not responding to Gag peptides. All receptors come from an adult man with HIV who was CMV-seropositive.

This clone appeared once. The chain joins TRBV2 to TRBJ1-2; the match to TRBD1 covers 7 bases. There are 13 residues in the CDR3. Trimming at V came to 3 bases and at J to 2 bases, leaving 0 bases not matched to a gene. Germline assignment: CDR1 SNHLY and CDR2 FYNNEI. The chain's CDR3 is CASSDRGNYGYTF. The CDR3, as DNA: TGTGCCAGCAGTGACAGGGGGAACTATGGCTACACCTTC.

Only a few counts were recorded for this clone. This chain links TRBV20-1 with TRBJ2-1; the D gene is possibly TRBD1 (6 bases). The CDR3 sequence is 12 residues long. Trimming pared 3 bases from V and 4 bases from J, leaving 7 bases between. Germline CDR1 and CDR2: DFQATT and SNEGSKA (reference sequence). CDR3 amino acids: CSASQGYNEQFF. CDR3 sequence (DNA): TGCAGTGCTAGTCAGGGGTACAATGAGCAGTTCTTC.

Comment on this clone: Other nucleotide sequences in the sample specify the same CDR3. The chain is built from TRBV11-3 and TRBJ1-1; no clear D. Trimming took off 0 bases at V and 3 bases at J, with 5 bases between the two ends. CDR1 SGHNT and CDR2 YENEEA come from the germline V gene. This CDR3 is 13 amino acids long. CDR3 bases: TGTGCCAGCAGCTTAGATAGGGACACTGAAGCTTTCTTT. It specifies CASSLDRDTEAFF. The full variable domain, rest sourced from reference TRBV11-3 and TRBJ1-1, is EAGVVQSPRYKIIEKKQPVAFWCNPISGHNTLYWYLQNLGQGPELLIRYENEEAVDDSQLPKDRFSAERLKGVDSTLKIQPAELGDSAVYLCASSLDRDTEAFFGQGTRLTVV.

V and J are TRBV10-1 and TRBJ2-3; 13 positions agree with TRBD2. CDR3 length equals 15 residues. Germline V gives CDR1 WNHNN, CDR2 SYGVQD (reference sequence). The junction had 1 base not matched to a gene; V was cut back by 3 bases and J by 4 bases. The CDR3 bases are TGCGCCAGCAGTGAAACTAGCGGGGGGGCAGATACGCAGTATTTT. This gives the protein CASSETSGGADTQYF.

This clone was picked up one time. The chain carries TRBV5-1 and TRBJ2-7; D remains unclear. Trimming shortened V by 0 bases and J by 2 bases, and 9 bases separated the two germline ends. CDR3 size: 14 residues. Germline assignment: CDR1 SGHRS and CDR2 YFSETQ. As DNA, the CDR3 is TGCGCCAGCAGCTTGGAGGAGATTACCTACGAGCAGTACTTC. Translating gives CASSLEEITYEQYF.

The rearrangement joins TRBV20-1 to TRBJ2-3; D is possibly TRBD2 (6 bases). Germline V gene data show CDR1 as DFQATT and CDR2 as SNEGSKA (reference sequence). Trimming took 3 bases from V and 2 from J, leaving 12 bases between them. The CDR3 consists of 14 residues. The CDR3 is CSASGRENTDTQYF. CDR3 coding DNA: TGCAGTGCTAGTGGGCGGGAAAACACAGATACGCAGTATTTT.

This clone occurred once. The V gene is TRBV12-5, the J gene TRBJ2-3, with D perhaps TRBD2 (6 bases). V lost 6 bases and J lost 1, with 8 bases in between. The CDR3 has 13 residues. Germline V gene sequence: CDR1 LGHNT, CDR2 FRNRAP. DNA for the CDR3: TGTGCTAGTGGCCCGGGGGGCACAGATACGCAGTATTTT. Translating gives CASGPGGTDTQYF.

This clone has only a few counts. The chain combines TRBV7-6 with TRBJ1-1; maybe TRBD1 (5 bases). Germline CDR1 SGHVS, CDR2 FNYEAQ. CDR3 length: 14 amino acids. Trimming shortened V by 6 bases and J by 4 bases, and 15 bases separated the two germline ends. CDR3 nucleotide sequence: TGTGCCAGCAGTCTCCAGGGACGGAGCACTGAAGCTTTCTTT. Its translation is CASSLQGRSTEAFF. The full variable domain, its missing parts supplied by reference TRBV7-6 and TRBJ1-1, is GAGVSQSPRYKVTKRGQDVALRCDPISGHVSLYWYRQALGQGPEFLTYFNYEAQQDKSGLPNDRFSAERPEGSISTLTIQRTEQRDSAMYRCASSLQGRSTEAFFGQGTRLTVV.

The chain employs TRBV10-2 and TRBJ2-6; 8 bases are shared with TRBD1. The length of the CDR3 is 16 residues. Trimming cost V 2 bases and J 2 bases; bases outside gene matches: 2. Germline V gives CDR1 WSHSY, CDR2 SAAADI. The CDR3 nucleotides read TGCGCCAGCAGTGAGGCGGGACAGGCTGGGGCCAACGTCCTGACTTTC. Amino acids: CASSEAGQAGANVLTF.

The chain has TRBV19 and TRBJ2-7; TRBD1 aligns across 8 bases. This CDR3 has 15 residues. V was clipped by 3 bases and J by 0 bases; unmatched bases: 4. Germline CDR1 is LNHDA and CDR2 is SQIVND (reference sequence). CDR3 amino acids: CASSISQGASYEQYF. DNA of the CDR3: TGTGCCAGTAGTATCTCGCAGGGGGCCTCCTACGAGCAGTACTTC.

This chain joins TRBV20-1 and TRBJ2-7; D possibly corresponds to TRBD2 (5 bases). Germline-derived CDR1 and CDR2 are DFQATT and SNEGSKA (reference sequence). The CDR3 is made up of 12 amino acids. Trimming removed 3 bases at V and 1 base at J, with 7 bases between. The CDR3 here is CSASRGSYEQYF. In DNA form, the CDR3 reads TGCAGTGCTAGTCGGGGATCCTACGAGCAGTACTTC.

V is TRBV7-2 and J is TRBJ2-3; TRBD2 agrees at 12 bases. This CDR3 spans 16 amino acids. Germline V gene lookup returns CDR1 SGHTA and CDR2 FQGNSA. Trimming cost V 2 bases and J 6 bases; bases outside gene matches: 6. The CDR3 DNA sequence: TGTGCCAGCAGCTTATGGGCTAGCGGGGGGGTGGATACGCAGTATTTT. This translates into CASSLWASGGVDTQYF.

This clone has a handful of counts. The chain is built from TRBV28 and TRBJ1-2; D is perhaps TRBD1 (5 bases). CDR3 size: 14 residues. Germline V lookup: CDR1 MDHEN, CDR2 SYDVKM. V gave up 6 bases and J gave up 7 bases, with 18 bases separating them. The CDR3 region is CASSLRGSGVGYTF. The CDR3 DNA sequence: TGTGCCAGCAGCCTACGGGGGAGTGGGGTTGGCTACACCTTC.

The rearrangement uses TRBV2 and TRBJ2-6, with D unclear. Germline CDR1 and CDR2: SNHLY and FYNNEI. The CDR3 is 17 residues long. Deletions cut 7 bases from V and 0 bases from J, with 16 bases between. In DNA, the CDR3 is TGTGCCAGCACCCCCCTGATCGGCAGCTCTGGGGCCAACGTCCTGACTTTC. This encodes CASTPLIGSSGANVLTF.

The chain is built from TRBV3-1 (or the pseudogene TRBV3-2) and TRBJ2-1; 10 positions agree with TRBD2. The CDR3 length is 15 residues. From germline, CDR1 is LGHDT and CDR2 YNNKEL (reference sequence). The V gene end was trimmed by 1 base and the J gene end by 9 bases; junction bases not matched to a gene: 6. CDR3 nucleotides: TGTGCCAGCAGCCAAGGGCTAGCGGGGGCAGGTGAGCAGTTCTTC. Protein: CASSQGLAGAGEQFF.

The rearrangement uses TRBV24-1 and TRBJ2-1, with 13 bases matching TRBD2. Germline values: CDR1 KGHDR, CDR2 SFDVKD. The V gene end was trimmed by 4 bases and the J gene end by 7 bases; junction bases not matched to a gene: 12. The CDR3 has 18 residues. The CDR3 sequence is CATSDRLELAGGRNEQFF. The CDR3 coding sequence is TGTGCCACCAGTGACCGACTGGAACTAGCGGGGGGGCGTAATGAGCAGTTCTTC.

J is TRBJ1-1 and V is TRBV24-1; D might be TRBD1 (6 bases). Per germline, CDR1 KGHDR and CDR2 SFDVKD. CDR3 size: 13 residues. The ends were cut back, 10 bases at V and 4 bases at J, with 15 bases in the middle. Here the CDR3 reads CATMDSLFTEAFF. In DNA, the CDR3 is TGTGCCACTATGGACAGCCTCTTCACTGAAGCTTTCTTT.

Points on this clone: Other DNA sequences in this specimen translate into the identical CDR3. The CDR3 here is CASSPGQGNSPLHF. The CDR3, as DNA: TGTGCCAGCAGCCCCGGACAGGGGAACTCACCCCTCCACTTT. The chain has TRBV3-1 (or the pseudogene TRBV3-2) and TRBJ1-6; 9 nucleotides match TRBD1. The CDR3 has 14 residues. In germline, CDR1 is LGHDT, CDR2 YNNKEL (reference sequence). V shed 4 bases, J shed 10 bases, and the junction held 5 bases outside the gene matches.

CDR3 sequence reads: CASRFIRGWFYEQYF. CDR3 bases: TGTGCAAGTCGCTTCATAAGGGGCTGGTTCTACGAGCAGTACTTC. The chain combines TRBV12-2 with TRBJ2-7; the table names TRBD1, a call not compared with the DNA. TRBV12-2 is shown as a pseudogene. The CDR3 has 15 residues.

V usage is TRBV7-2 and J usage is TRBJ1-4; D ambiguous. This CDR3 is built from 15 residues. The V and J ends lost 1 base and 4 bases respectively, with 10 bases between them. Germline V gene data show CDR1 as SGHTA and CDR2 as FQGNSA. The DNA for the CDR3 is TGTGCCAGCAGCTTAGAGGCTTTCGGTAATGAAAAACTGTTTTTT. Translated: CASSLEAFGNEKLFF.

This clone showed up just a few times. This chain links TRBV5-6 with TRBJ2-7; D unresolved. Germline V gene sequence: CDR1 SGHDT, CDR2 YYEEEE. The CDR3 extends over 12 amino acids. Deletions cut 2 bases from V and 0 bases from J, with 3 bases between. CDR3 sequence (DNA): TGTGCCAGCAGCTTCTACTCCTACGAGCAGTACTTC. It yields the protein CASSFYSYEQYF.

The gene calls are TRBV20-1 and TRBJ1-5; D may be TRBD1 (5 bases). This CDR3 comprises 14 residues. Per the germline V gene, CDR1 is DFQATT and CDR2 is SNEGSKA (reference sequence). Between the trimmed V and J ends, which lost 3 bases and 5 bases, there was a span of 14 bases. CDR3 amino acids: CSASLVTEYQPQHF. CDR3 DNA sequence: TGCAGTGCTAGTTTAGTGACAGAATATCAGCCCCAGCATTTT.

The chain couples TRBV9 to TRBJ2-2; D may be TRBD2 (5 bases). Germline V lookup: CDR1 SGDLS, CDR2 YYNGEE. This CDR3 has 15 residues. The V end was cut by 2 bases, the J end by 4 bases, with 12 bases between. CDR3 nucleotides: TGTGCCAGCAGCGTGGGAGCTGAGGGCACCGGGGAGCTGTTTTTT. Translating gives CASSVGAEGTGELFF.

Only a few counts were recorded for this clone. This chain connects TRBV19 to TRBJ1-4, with 8 nucleotides matching TRBD1. This CDR3 comprises 14 residues. Germline trimming cut 4 bases from V and 6 bases from J; bases unmatched to any gene: 4. Looked up from germline, CDR1 is LNHDA and CDR2 is SQIVND (reference sequence). In DNA, the CDR3 is TGTGCCAGTAGTACTGGGACAGGACATGAAAAACTGTTTTTT. Protein sequence: CASSTGTGHEKLFF.

The chain links TRBV10-2 to TRBJ1-5; D ambiguous. V gave up 2 bases and J gave up 0 bases, with 11 bases separating them. The CDR3 extends over 16 amino acids. The germline gives CDR1 WSHSY, CDR2 SAAADI. The CDR3 region has the DNA TGCGCCAGCAGTGAGCTGGCCACCCTTAGCAATCAGCCCCAGCATTTT. Amino acid sequence: CASSELATLSNQPQHF.

The J gene is TRBJ2-7, the V gene TRBV28; D tentatively fits TRBD1 or TRBD2 (5 bases each). The V end lost 6 bases, the J end lost 0 bases, and 15 bases lay between the germline ends. The CDR3 totals 15 residues. CDR1 and CDR2 (germline): MDHEN, SYDVKM. This CDR3 reads CASRRGPGSSYEQYF. CDR3 in DNA: TGTGCCAGCAGGAGGGGCCCAGGAAGCTCCTACGAGCAGTACTTC.

The chain employs TRBV19 and TRBJ1-1, with D hard to call. Trimming removed 8 bases from V and 11 bases from J, with 18 bases in between. The germline V gene has CDR1 LNHDA and CDR2 SQIVND (reference sequence). This CDR3 has 12 residues. Here the CDR3 DNA reads TGTGCCAGTGGGGAGAAGGGCTTTGGGGCTTTCTTT. Amino acids: CASGEKGFGAFF. The complete variable domain, with remaining parts taken from reference TRBV19 and TRBJ1-1, reads DGGITQSPKYLFRKEGQNVTLSCEQNLNHDAMYWYRQDPGQGLRLIYYSQIVNDFQKGDIAEGYSVSREKKESFPLTVTSAQKNPTAFYLCASGEKGFGAFFGQGTRLTVV.

The rearrangement joins TRBV28 to TRBJ2-7; no definite D call. The germline V gene has CDR1 MDHEN and CDR2 SYDVKM. The CDR3 has 14 amino acids. Trimming cost V 2 bases and J 5 bases, with 13 bases left between them. In DNA, the CDR3 is TGTGCCAGCAGTTTAGACGAACGCGGTCACGAGCAGTACTTC. It yields the protein CASSLDERGHEQYF. The whole variable domain, remainder taken from reference TRBV28 and TRBJ2-7, is DVKVTQSSRYLVKRTGEKVFLECVQDMDHENMFWYRQDPGLGLRLIYFSYDVKMKEKGDIPEGYSVSREKKERFSLILESASTNQTSMYLCASSLDERGHEQYFGPGTRLTVT.

This chain's CDR3 is CASSYTWTGDSGNTIYF. The CDR3 region has the DNA TGTGCCAGCAGCTACACCTGGACAGGGGACTCTGGAAACACCATATATTTT. This chain links TRBV7-9 with TRBJ1-3; 9 bases match TRBD1. In germline, CDR1 is SEHNR, CDR2 FQNEAQ (reference sequence). The V and J ends lost 4 bases and 0 bases, in that order; junction bases with no gene match: 7. The CDR3 consists of 17 residues. Full variable domain (remainder filled in from reference TRBV7-9 and TRBJ1-3): DTGVSQNPRHKITKRGQNVTFRCDPISEHNRLYWYRQTLGQGPEFLTYFQNEAQLEKSRLLSDRFSAERPKGSFSTLEIQRTEQGDSAMYLCASSYTWTGDSGNTIYFGEGSWLTVV.

The chain employs TRBV11-2 and TRBJ1-4, with 7 bases that match TRBD1. Per germline, CDR1 SGHAT and CDR2 FQNNGV. This CDR3 has 16 residues. V lost 1 base and J lost 5; bases outside the gene matches: 7. Written as DNA, the CDR3 is TGTGCCAGCAGCTTAGGCCGACAGGGAGGGAATGAAAAACTGTTTTTT. Amino acids: CASSLGRQGGNEKLFF.